This TCR beta chain was profiled in a study of early T cells in non-severe SARS-CoV-2 infection. Study context: Chains were unpaired, as sequencing was done on bulk RNA from unsorted whole blood. General observations from the study: Database matching using VDJdb favored anti-spike CD8 responses, with private and CD4 specificities left missing.

Germline CDR1 MNHEY, CDR2 SMNVEV (reference sequence). CDR3 length: 13 amino acids. Trimming stripped 0 bases from V and 5 bases from J, with 7 bases between. Each cDNA molecule carried a unique molecular identifier. TCRdb re-called the 5' RACE reads with MiXCR, one entry per CDR3 protein. The top ten hold about 9.3% of the sample, which has about 59,000 distinct CDR3 sequences, about 13% seen once. In this sample, this clonotype turned up many times. Its target is unknown. The starting material was whole blood, obtained at baseline. The source is an adult who was a healthcare worker with PCR-confirmed SARS-CoV-2 infection or an uninfected control (not recorded which). The chain uses TRBV27 and TRBJ1-1; D is ambiguous. The CDR3 nucleotides read TGTGCCAGCAGTTTATCGATGGGTACTGAAGCTTTCTTT. It codes for CASSLSMGTEAFF.